This TCR beta chain was recovered during a study of radiation and T cells in renal cell carcinoma. As for time point: baseline pretreatment blood. Treatment here: 15 Gy SBRT to primary tumor, nephrectomy 4 weeks later. Serial blood draws occurred at baseline and 2 and 4 weeks post-SBRT. Clear cell pathology was present in this patient's renal cell carcinoma. Germline CDR1 LGHNA, CDR2 YSLEER. The length of the CDR3 is 15 residues. Trimming cost V 6 bases and J 0 bases, with 12 bases left between them. This table comes from immunoSEQ multiplex PCR, and its TCRdb copy is limited to in-frame clones, with some not included. The sample records 150,000 or so clones, about 85% being singletons.

The chain links TRBV4-3 to TRBJ1-3; weak D call: TRBD1 (5 bases). This specimen consisted of blood, obtained from a patient whose treatment included radiotherapy and nephrectomy. This receptor was identified in a woman aged 70 to 79 with renal cell carcinoma. CDR3 residues: CASRADSYSGNTIYF. The CDR3 region has the DNA TGCGCCAGCAGGGCAGACAGCTACTCTGGAAACACCATATATTTT.